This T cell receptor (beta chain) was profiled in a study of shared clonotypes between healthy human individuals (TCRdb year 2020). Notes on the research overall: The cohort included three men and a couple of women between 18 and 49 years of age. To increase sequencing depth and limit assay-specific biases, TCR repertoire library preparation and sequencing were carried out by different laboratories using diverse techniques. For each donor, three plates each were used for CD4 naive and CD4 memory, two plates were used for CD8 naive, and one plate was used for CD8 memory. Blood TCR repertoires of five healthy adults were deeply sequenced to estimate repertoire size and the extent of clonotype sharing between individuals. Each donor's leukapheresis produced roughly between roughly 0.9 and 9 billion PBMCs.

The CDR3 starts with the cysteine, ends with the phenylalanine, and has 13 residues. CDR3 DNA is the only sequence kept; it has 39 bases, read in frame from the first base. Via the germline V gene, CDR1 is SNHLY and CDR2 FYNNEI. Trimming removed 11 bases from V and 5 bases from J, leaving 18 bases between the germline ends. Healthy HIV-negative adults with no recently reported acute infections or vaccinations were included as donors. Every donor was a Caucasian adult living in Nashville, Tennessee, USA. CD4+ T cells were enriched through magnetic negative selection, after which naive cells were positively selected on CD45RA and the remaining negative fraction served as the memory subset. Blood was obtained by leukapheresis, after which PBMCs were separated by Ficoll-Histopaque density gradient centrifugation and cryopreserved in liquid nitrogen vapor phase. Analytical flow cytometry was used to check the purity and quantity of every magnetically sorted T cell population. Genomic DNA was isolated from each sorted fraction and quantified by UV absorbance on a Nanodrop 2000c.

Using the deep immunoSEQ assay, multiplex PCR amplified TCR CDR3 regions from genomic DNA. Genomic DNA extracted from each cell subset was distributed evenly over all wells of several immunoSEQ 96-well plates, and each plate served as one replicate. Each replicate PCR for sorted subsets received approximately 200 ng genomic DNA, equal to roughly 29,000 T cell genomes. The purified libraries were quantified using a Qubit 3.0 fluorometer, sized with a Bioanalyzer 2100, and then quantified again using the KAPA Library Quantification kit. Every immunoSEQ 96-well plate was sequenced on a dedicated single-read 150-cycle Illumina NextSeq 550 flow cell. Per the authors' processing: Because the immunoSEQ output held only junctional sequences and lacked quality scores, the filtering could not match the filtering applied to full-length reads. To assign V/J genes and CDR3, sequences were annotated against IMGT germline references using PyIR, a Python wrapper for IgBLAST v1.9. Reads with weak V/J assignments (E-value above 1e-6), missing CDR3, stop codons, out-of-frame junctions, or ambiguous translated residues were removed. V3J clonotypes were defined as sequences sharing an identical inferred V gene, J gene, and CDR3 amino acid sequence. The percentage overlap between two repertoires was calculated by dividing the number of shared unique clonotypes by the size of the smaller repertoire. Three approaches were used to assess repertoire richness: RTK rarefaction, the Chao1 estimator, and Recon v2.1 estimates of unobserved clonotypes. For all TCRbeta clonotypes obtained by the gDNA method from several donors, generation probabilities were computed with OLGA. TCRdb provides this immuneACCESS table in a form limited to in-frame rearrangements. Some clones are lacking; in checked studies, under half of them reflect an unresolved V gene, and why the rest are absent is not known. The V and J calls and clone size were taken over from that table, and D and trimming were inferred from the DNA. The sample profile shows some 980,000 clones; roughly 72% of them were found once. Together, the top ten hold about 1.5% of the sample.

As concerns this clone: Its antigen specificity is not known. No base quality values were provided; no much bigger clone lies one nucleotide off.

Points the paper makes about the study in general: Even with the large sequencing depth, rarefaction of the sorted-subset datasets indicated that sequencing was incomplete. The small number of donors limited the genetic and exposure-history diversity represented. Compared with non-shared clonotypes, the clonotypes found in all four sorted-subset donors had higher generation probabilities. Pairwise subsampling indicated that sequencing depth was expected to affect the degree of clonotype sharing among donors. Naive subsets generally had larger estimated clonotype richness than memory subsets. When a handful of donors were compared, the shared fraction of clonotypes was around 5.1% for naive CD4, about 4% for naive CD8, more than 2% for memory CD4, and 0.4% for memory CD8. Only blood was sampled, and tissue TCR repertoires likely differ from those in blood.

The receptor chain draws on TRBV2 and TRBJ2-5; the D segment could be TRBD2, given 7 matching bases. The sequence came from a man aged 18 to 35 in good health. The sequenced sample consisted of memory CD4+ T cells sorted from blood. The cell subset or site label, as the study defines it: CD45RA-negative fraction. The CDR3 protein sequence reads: CACTSGGRETQYF. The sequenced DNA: TGTGCCTGTACTTCGGGGGGCCGGGAGACCCAGTACTTC.